Following are 7 T cell receptor beta chains from one sample sequenced in a study of response to subunit inactivated influenza vaccine. TCRdb re-called the RT-PCR reads through MiXCR, storing one row per CDR3 protein. In the table there are roughly 700,000 distinct CDR3 sequences, around 14% of which are singletons. Sample: PBMCs from blood, taken 14 to 15 days before vaccination. These receptor sequences come from a man aged 50-60 years who received an inactivated influenza vaccine.

This clonotype was counted only a few times. V is TRBV15 and J is TRBJ2-2, with D unclear. V lost 0 bases and J lost 8, with 4 bases in between. This CDR3 spans 12 amino acids. Germline CDR1 reads LNHNV; CDR2 reads YYDKDF (reference sequence). As DNA, the CDR3 is TGTGCCACCAGCAGAGACGTTGGGGAGCTGTTTTTT. Protein product: CATSRDVGELFF.

The rearrangement joins TRBV19 to TRBJ2-7; 10 positions match TRBD2. This CDR3 is 16 amino acids long. Germline V lookup: CDR1 LNHDA, CDR2 SQIVND (reference sequence). Trimming took 0 bases from V and 0 from J; bases not matched to a gene: 2. This CDR3 is CASSIDGLAASYEQYF. Here the CDR3 DNA reads TGTGCCAGTAGTATAGATGGACTAGCGGCCTCCTACGAGCAGTACTTC. Full variable domain (rest looked up from reference TRBV19 and TRBJ2-7): DGGITQSPKYLFRKEGQNVTLSCEQNLNHDAMYWYRQDPGQGLRLIYYSQIVNDFQKGDIAEGYSVSREKKESFPLTVTSAQKNPTAFYLCASSIDGLAASYEQYFGPGTRLTVT.

This clonotype has only a few counts. This chain joins TRBV5-6 and TRBJ1-1, with D possibly matching TRBD1 (5 bases). Trimming left V 2 bases short and J 7 bases short, with 18 bases between. This CDR3 is 15 amino acids long. Germline-derived CDR1 and CDR2 are SGHDT and YYEEEE. Here the CDR3 reads CASSFGHRRRDEAFF. CDR3 bases: TGTGCCAGCAGCTTCGGACACCGCCGGAGAGATGAAGCTTTCTTT.

V and J are TRBV10-3 and TRBJ2-7; TRBD1 is a possible D gene (7 bases). The germline V gene has CDR1 ENHRY and CDR2 SYGVKD. Trimming took 7 bases from V and 3 from J, leaving 19 bases between them. CDR3 length: 15 residues. The CDR3 DNA follows: TGTGCCATCAAGGGGGGCACAGGGGTTAACTACGAGCAGTACTTC. Its translation: CAIKGGTGVNYEQYF.

This clonotype came up a few times. The chain combines TRBV4-2 with TRBJ2-7; TRBD2 agrees at 8 bases. Germline V gene lookup returns CDR1 LGHNA and CDR2 YNFKEQ. The V gene end was trimmed by 1 base and the J gene end by 5 bases; junction bases not matched to a gene: 4. This CDR3 has 14 amino acids. The CDR3 region has the DNA TGTGCCAGCAGCCAAGCTGCGGGGGGCCACGAGCAGTACTTC. It yields the protein CASSQAAGGHEQYF.

The rearrangement uses TRBV28 and TRBJ2-5; D call uncertain. The V end was cut by 3 bases, the J end by 4 bases, with 9 bases between. Germline assignment: CDR1 MDHEN and CDR2 SYDVKM. This CDR3 region has 13 residues. The CDR3 bases are TGTGCCAGCAGTTTGTTAGCCCCAGAGACCCAGTACTTC. It yields the protein CASSLLAPETQYF.

There are a few counts of this clonotype. The V and J genes are TRBV7-9 and TRBJ1-4, with a possible D match to TRBD1 (5 bases). The CDR3 sequence is 14 residues long. Trimming stripped 2 bases from V and 8 bases from J, with 12 bases between. Germline-derived CDR1 and CDR2 are SEHNR and FQNEAQ (reference sequence). CDR3 sequence (DNA): TGTGCCAGCAGCTTACGGGGCACCGGGGAAAAACTGTTTTTT. Its protein product is CASSLRGTGEKLFF.